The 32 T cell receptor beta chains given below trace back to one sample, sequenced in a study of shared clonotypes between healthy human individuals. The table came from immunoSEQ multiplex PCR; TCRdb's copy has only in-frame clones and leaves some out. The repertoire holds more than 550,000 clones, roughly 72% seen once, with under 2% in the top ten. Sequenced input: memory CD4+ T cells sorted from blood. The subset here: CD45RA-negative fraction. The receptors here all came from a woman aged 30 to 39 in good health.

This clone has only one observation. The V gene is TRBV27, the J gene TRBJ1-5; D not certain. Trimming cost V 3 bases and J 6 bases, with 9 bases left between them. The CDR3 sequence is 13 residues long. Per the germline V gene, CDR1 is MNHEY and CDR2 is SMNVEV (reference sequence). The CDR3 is CASSFEVSQPQHF. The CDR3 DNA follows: TGTGCCAGCAGTTTCGAAGTATCTCAGCCCCAGCATTTT.

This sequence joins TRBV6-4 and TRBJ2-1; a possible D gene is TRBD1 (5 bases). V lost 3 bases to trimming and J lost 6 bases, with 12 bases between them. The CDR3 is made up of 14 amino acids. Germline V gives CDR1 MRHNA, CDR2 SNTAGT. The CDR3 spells CASSEGSTGNEQFF. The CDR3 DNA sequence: TGTGCCAGCAGTGAGGGTTCAACAGGCAATGAGCAGTTCTTC.

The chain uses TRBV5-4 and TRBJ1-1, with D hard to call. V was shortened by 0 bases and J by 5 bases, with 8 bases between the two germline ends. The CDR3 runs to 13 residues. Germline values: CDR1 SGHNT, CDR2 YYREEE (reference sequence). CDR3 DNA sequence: TGTGCCAGCAGCTTGGCCCCTGGAACTGAAGCTTTCTTT. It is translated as CASSLAPGTEAFF.

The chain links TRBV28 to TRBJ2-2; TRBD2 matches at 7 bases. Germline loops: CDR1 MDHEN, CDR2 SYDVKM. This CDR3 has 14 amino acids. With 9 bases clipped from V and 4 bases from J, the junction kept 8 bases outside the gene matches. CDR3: CARRSGTGTGELFF. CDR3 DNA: TGTGCCAGAAGAAGCGGGACGGGCACCGGGGAGCTGTTTTTT.

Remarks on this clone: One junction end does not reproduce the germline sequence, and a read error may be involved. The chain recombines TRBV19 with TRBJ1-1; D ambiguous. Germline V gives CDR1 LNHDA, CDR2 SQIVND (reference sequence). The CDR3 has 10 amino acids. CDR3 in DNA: TGTGCCACCGCGGGTGTCACAAGGCTTTTT. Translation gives CATAGVTRLF.

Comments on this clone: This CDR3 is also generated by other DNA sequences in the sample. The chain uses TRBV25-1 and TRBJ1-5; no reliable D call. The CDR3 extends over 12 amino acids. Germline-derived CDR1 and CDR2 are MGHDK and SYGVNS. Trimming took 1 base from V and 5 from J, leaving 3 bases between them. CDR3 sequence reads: CASSESDQPQHF. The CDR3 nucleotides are TGTGCCAGCAGTGAATCCGATCAGCCCCAGCATTTT.

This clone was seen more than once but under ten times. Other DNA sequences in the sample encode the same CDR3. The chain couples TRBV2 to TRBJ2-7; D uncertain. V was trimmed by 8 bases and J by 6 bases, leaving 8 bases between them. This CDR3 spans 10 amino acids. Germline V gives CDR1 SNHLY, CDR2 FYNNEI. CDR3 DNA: TGTGCCAGCGTTGGGGTCGAGCAGTACTTC. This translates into CASVGVEQYF.

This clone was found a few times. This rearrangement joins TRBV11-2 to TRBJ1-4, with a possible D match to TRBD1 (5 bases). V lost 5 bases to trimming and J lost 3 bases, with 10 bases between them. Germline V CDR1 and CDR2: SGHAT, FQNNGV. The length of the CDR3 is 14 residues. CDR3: CASSPQVSNEKLFF. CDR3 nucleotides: TGTGCCAGCAGCCCACAGGTTTCTAATGAAAAACTGTTTTTT.

CDR3 sequence reads: CASSRTPYEQYF. For the CDR3, the DNA is TGTGCCAGCAGTAGAACCCCCTACGAGCAGTACTTC. The rearrangement joins TRBV25-1 to TRBJ2-7; D is unresolved. Trimming cost V 5 bases and J 2 bases, with 7 bases left between them. This CDR3 region has 12 residues. Germline CDR1 MGHDK, CDR2 SYGVNS.

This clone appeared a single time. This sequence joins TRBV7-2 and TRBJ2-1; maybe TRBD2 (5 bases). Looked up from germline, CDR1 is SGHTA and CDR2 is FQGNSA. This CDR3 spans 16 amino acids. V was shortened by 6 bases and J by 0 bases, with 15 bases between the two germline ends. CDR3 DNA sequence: TGTGCCAGCAGTTCCCGTGGACTGAACTCCTACAATGAGCAGTTCTTC. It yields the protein CASSSRGLNSYNEQFF.

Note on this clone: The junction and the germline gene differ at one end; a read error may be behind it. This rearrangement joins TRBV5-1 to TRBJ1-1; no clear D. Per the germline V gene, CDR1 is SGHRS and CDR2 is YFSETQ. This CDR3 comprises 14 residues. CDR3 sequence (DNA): TGCGCCAGCAGCTTGGTAGGTCTGAACCCTGAAGCTTTCTTT. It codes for CASSLVGLNPEAFF.

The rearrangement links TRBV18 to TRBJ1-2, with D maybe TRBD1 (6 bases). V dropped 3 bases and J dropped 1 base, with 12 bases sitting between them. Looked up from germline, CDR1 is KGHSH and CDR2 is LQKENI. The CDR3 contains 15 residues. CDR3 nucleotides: TGTGCCAGCTCACCCCTGGACAGTGTTAACTATGGCTACACCTTC. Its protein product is CASSPLDSVNYGYTF. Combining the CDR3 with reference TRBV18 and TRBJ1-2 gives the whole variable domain NAGVMQNPRHLVRRRGQEARLRCSPMKGHSHVYWYRQLPEEGLKFMVYLQKENIIDESGMPKERFSAEFPKEGPSILRIQQVVRGDSAAYFCASSPLDSVNYGYTFGSGTRLTVV.

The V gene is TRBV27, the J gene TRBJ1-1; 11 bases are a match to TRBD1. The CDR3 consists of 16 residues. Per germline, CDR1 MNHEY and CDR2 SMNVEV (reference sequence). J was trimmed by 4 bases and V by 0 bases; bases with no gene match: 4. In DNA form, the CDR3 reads TGTGCCAGCAGTTTATCCGGGACAGGGGGAAGCACTGAAGCTTTCTTT. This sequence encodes CASSLSGTGGSTEAFF.

For the CDR3, the DNA is TGTGCCAGCAGTTCCCCCCGGGGGGCGGAGGAAAAACTGTTTTTT. Translating it yields CASSSPRGAEEKLFF. This chain connects TRBV28 to TRBJ1-4; D might be TRBD1 (6 bases). CDR3 size: 15 residues. Trimming took 4 bases from V and 8 from J, leaving 17 bases between them. Germline V gene data show CDR1 as MDHEN and CDR2 as SYDVKM.

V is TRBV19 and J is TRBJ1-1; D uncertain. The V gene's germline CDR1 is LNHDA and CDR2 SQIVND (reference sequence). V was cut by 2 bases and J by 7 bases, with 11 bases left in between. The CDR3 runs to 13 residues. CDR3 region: CASSIFGFGEAFF. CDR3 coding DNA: TGTGCCAGTAGTATATTTGGCTTTGGTGAAGCTTTCTTT.

The CDR3 spells CASSPGWVPGGETQYF. CDR3 DNA sequence: TGTGCCAGCAGCCCAGGGTGGGTTCCGGGGGGAGAGACCCAGTACTTC. V is TRBV5-4 and J is TRBJ2-5, with TRBD2 matching over 7 bases. Germline CDR1 reads SGHNT; CDR2 reads YYREEE (reference sequence). CDR3 length equals 16 residues. The trim removed 4 bases at V and 4 bases at J, leaving 13 bases unmatched. The whole variable domain, remainder taken from reference TRBV5-4 and TRBJ2-5, is ETGVTQSPTHLIKTRGQQVTLRCSSQSGHNTVSWYQQALGQGPQFIFQYYREEENGRGNFPPRFSGLQFPNYSSELNVNALELDDSALYLCASSPGWVPGGETQYFGPGTRLLVL.

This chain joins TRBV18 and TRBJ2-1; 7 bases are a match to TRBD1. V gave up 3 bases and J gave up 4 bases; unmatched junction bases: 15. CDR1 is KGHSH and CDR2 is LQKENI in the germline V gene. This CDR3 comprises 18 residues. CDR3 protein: CASSPDPILGGRYNEQFF. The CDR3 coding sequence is TGTGCCAGCTCACCCGACCCGATTCTAGGGGGCAGATACAATGAGCAGTTCTTC.

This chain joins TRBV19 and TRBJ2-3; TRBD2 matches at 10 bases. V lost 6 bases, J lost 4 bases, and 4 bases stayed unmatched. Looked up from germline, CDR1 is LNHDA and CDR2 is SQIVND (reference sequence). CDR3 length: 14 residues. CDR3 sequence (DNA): TGTGCCAGTAGGGTAGCGGGAGGTGCAGATACGCAGTATTTT. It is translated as CASRVAGGADTQYF.

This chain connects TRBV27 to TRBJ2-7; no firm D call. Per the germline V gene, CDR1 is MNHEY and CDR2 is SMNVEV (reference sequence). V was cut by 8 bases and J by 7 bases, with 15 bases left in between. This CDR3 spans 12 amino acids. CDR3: CASRTRVGEQYF. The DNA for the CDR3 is TGTGCCAGCCGAACAAGGGTGGGTGAGCAGTACTTC.

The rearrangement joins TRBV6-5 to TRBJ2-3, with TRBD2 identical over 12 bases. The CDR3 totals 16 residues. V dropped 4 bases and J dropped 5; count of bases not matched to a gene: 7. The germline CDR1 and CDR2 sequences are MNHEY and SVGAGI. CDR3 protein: CASSLRLAGVVDTQYF. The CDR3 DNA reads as TGTGCCAGCAGTTTAAGACTAGCGGGAGTGGTAGATACGCAGTATTTT.

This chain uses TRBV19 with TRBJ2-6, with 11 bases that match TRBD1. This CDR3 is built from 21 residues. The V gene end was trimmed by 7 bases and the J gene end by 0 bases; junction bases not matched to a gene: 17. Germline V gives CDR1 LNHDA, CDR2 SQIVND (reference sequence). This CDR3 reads CASIPEGQGALTLSGANVLTF. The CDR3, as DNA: TGTGCCAGTATTCCTGAAGGACAGGGGGCCCTGACGCTCTCTGGGGCCAACGTCCTGACTTTC.

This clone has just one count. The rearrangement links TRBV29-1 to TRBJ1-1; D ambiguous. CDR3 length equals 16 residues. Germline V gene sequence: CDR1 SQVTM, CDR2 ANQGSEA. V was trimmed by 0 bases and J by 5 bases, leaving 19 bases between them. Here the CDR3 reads CSVEDQQRGPPTEAFF. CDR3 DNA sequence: TGCAGCGTTGAAGATCAACAGCGGGGTCCTCCAACTGAAGCTTTCTTT.

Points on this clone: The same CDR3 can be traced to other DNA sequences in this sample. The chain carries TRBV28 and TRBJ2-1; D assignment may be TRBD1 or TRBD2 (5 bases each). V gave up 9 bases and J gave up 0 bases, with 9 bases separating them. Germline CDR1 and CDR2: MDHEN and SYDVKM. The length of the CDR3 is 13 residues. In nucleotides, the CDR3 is TGTGCCAGTCGGGGACGCTCCTACAATGAGCAGTTCTTC. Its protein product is CASRGRSYNEQFF.

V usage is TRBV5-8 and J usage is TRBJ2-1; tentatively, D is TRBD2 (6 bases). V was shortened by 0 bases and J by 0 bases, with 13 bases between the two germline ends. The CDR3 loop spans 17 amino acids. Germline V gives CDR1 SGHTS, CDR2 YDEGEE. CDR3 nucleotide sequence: TGTGCCAGCAGCTTGGCGGAGGGAGGACGCTCCTACAATGAGCAGTTCTTC. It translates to CASSLAEGGRSYNEQFF.

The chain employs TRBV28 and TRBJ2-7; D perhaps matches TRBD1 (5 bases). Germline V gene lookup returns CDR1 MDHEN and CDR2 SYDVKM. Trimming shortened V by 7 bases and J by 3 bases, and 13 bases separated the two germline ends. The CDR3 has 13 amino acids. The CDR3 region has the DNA TGTGCCAGCACCACCGACAGCAGCTACGAGCAGTACTTC. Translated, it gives CASTTDSSYEQYF.

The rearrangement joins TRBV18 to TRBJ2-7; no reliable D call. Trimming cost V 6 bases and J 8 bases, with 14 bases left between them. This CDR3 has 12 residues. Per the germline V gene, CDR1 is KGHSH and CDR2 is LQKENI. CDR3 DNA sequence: TGTGCCAGCTCTCCTGACGTCCCCAAGCAGTACTTC. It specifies CASSPDVPKQYF.

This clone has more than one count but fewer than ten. The CDR3 spells CASSPSLSWSNQPQHF. CDR3 nucleotide sequence: TGTGCCAGCAGCCCAAGTCTTAGTTGGAGCAATCAGCCCCAGCATTTT. The rearrangement joins TRBV5-8 to TRBJ1-5; D is ambiguous. The germline V gene has CDR1 SGHTS and CDR2 YDEGEE. Trimming shortened V by 4 bases and J by 1 base, and 15 bases separated the two germline ends. This CDR3 contains 16 residues.

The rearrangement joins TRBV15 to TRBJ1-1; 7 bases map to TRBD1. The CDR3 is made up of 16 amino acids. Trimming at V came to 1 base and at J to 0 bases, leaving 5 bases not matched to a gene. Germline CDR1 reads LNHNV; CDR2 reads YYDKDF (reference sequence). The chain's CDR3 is CATSRGQGVVNTEAFF. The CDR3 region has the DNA TGTGCCACCAGCAGAGGACAGGGTGTCGTGAACACTGAAGCTTTCTTT.

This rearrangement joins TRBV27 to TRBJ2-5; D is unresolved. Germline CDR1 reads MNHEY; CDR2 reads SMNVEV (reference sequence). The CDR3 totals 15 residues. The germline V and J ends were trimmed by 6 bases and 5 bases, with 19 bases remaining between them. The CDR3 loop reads CASSPNWALWETQYF. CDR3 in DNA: TGTGCCAGCAGCCCAAACTGGGCCCTATGGGAGACCCAGTACTTC.

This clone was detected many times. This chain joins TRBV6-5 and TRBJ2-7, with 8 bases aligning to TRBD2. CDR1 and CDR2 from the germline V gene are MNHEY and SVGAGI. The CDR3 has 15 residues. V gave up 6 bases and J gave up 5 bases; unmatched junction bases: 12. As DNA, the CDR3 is TGTGCCAGCAGACTCGAGGCGGGAGGATTCCACGAGCAGTACTTC. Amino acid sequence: CASRLEAGGFHEQYF.

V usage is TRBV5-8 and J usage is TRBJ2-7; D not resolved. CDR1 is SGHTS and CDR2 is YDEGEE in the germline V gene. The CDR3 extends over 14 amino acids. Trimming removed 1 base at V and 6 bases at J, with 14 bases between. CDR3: CASSLLPGGGEQYF. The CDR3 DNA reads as TGTGCCAGCAGCTTGCTCCCGGGTGGTGGCGAGCAGTACTTC. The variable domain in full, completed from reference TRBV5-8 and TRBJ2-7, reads EAGVTQSPTHLIKTRGQQATLRCSPISGHTSVYWYQQALGLGLQFLLWYDEGEERNRGNFPPRFSGRQFPNYSSELNVNALELEDSALYLCASSLLPGGGEQYFGPGTRLTVT.

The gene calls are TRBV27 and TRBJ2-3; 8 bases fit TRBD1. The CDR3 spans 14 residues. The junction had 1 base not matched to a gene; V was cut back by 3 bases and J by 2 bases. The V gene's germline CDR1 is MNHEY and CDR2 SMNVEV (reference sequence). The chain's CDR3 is CASSLGQATDTQYF. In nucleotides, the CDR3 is TGTGCCAGCAGTTTGGGACAGGCCACAGATACGCAGTATTTT.